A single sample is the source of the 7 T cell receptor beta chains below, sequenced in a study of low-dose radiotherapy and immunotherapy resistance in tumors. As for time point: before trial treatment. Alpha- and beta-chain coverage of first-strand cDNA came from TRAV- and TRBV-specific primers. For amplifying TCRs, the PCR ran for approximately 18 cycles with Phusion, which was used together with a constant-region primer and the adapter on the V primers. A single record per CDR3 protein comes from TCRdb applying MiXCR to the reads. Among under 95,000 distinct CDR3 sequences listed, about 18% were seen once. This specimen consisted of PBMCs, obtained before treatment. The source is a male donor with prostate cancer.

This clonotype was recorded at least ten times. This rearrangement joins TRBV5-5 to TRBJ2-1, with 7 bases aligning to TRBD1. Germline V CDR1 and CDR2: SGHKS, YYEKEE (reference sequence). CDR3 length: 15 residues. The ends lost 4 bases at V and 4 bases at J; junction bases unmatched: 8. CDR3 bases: TGTGCCAGCAGCCCGGAGACAGGGTCATACAATGAGCAGTTCTTC. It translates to CASSPETGSYNEQFF.

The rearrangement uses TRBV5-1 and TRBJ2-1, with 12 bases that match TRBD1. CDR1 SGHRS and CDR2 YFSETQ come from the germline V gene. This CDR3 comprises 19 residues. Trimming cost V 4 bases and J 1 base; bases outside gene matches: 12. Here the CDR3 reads CASSKMGTGGVGSYNEQFF. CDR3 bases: TGCGCCAGCAGCAAGATGGGGACAGGGGGCGTAGGATCCTACAATGAGCAGTTCTTC.

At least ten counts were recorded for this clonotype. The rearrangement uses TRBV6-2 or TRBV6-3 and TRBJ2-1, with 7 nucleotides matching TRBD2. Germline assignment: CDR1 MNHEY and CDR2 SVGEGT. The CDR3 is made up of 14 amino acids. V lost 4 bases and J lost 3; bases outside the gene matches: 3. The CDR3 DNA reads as TGTGCCAGCAGTTCTCCGGGGGGCTACAATGAGCAGTTCTTC. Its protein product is CASSSPGGYNEQFF.

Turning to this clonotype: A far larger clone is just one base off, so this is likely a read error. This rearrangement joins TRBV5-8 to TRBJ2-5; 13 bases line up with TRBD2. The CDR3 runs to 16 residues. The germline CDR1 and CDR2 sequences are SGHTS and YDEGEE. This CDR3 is CASSPTGTSGIETQCF. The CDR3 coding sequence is TGTGCCAGCAGCCCCACCGGGACTAGCGGGATAGAGACCCAGTGCTTC.

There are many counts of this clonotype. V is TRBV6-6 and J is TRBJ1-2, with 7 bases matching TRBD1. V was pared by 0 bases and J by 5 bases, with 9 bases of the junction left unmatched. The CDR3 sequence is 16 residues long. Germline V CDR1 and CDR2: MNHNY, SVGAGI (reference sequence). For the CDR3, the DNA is TGTGCCAGCAGTTACTCGACACCTGGGACAGATTATGGCTACACCTTC. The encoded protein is CASSYSTPGTDYGYTF.

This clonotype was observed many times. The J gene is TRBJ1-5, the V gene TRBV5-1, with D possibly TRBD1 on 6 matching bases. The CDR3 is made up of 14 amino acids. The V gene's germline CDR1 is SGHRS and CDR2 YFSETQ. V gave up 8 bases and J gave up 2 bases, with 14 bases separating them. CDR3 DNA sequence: TGCGCCAGTAGAGAAGGGGGTGGCAATCAGCCCCAGCATTTT. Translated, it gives CASREGGGNQPQHF.

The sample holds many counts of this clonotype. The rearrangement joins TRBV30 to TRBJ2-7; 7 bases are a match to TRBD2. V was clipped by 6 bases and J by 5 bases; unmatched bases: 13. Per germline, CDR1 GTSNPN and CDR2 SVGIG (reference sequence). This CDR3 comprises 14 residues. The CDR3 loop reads CACTKRGDEDEQYF. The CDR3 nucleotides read TGTGCCTGTACCAAGCGGGGCGACGAAGACGAGCAGTACTTC.